This T cell receptor beta chain was observed in a study of control samples from healthy donors and cancer patients. Produced via immunoSEQ multiplex PCR; TCRdb's table is partial and in-frame only. The table has fewer than 500,000 clones, over 75% seen once. This CDR3 comprises 11 residues. Germline values: CDR1 MNHEY, CDR2 SMNVEV (reference sequence). Trimming left V 6 bases short and J 8 bases short, with 10 bases between. Material for sequencing was PBMCs. This chain links TRBV27 with TRBJ1-2, with D hard to call. This sequence was found in a man in his forties with head and neck cancer. CDR3 sequence: CASSASEGYTF. CDR3 in DNA: TGTGCCAGCAGCGCCAGCGAGGGCTACACCTTC.